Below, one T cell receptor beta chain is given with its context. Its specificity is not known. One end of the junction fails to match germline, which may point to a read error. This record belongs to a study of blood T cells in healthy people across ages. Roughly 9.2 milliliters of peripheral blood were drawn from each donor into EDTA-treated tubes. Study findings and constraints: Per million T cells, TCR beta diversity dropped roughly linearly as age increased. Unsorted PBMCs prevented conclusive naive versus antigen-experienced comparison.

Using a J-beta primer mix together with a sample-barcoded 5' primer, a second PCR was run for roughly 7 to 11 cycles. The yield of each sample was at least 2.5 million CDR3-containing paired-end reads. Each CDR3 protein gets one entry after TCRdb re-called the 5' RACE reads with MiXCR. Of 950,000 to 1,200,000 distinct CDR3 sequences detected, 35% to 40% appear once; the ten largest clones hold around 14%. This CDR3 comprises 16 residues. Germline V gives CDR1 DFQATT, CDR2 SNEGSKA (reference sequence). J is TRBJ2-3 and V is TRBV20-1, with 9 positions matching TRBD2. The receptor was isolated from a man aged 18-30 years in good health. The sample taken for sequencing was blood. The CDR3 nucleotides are TGCGGTGCTAGAGATTCAGCGGGGGGTTACACAGATACGCAGTATTTT. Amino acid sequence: CGARDSAGGYTDTQYF.